The entry below gives a single T cell receptor (beta chain) sequence along with its context. As handled by the study authors: Nucleated cell number was recorded as an estimate derived from reference gene primer amplification. Clones were read by immunoSEQ multiplex PCR, and TCRdb kept only the in-frame ones, dropping some. D and trimming were read from the DNA, whereas the V and J calls and clone size are those reported in that table. The data hold roughly 250,000 clones, with about 90% observed a single time. This sample was taken from a study of blood T cell repertoires in COVID-19. Across the whole study: Both acute and convalescent COVID-19 samples were obtained from the United States, Italy and Spain. T cells, B-cell-depleted T cells, or PBMCs provided the cDNA or gDNA that served as material.

J lost 0 bases, V lost 1 base, and 10 bases had no gene match. Germline assignment: CDR1 SQVTM and CDR2 ANQGSEA. CDR3 length equals 17 residues. Sample: peripheral blood. The V call is TRBV29-1, the J call TRBJ2-3; TRBD1 aligns across 7 bases. This clonotype was sampled from a man between 60 and 70 years old who had recovered from COVID-19. Written as DNA, the CDR3 is TGCAGCGTTGAAGGGCTTGAGGGGGCCCCTAGCACAGATACGCAGTATTTT. Its translation: CSVEGLEGAPSTDTQYF.